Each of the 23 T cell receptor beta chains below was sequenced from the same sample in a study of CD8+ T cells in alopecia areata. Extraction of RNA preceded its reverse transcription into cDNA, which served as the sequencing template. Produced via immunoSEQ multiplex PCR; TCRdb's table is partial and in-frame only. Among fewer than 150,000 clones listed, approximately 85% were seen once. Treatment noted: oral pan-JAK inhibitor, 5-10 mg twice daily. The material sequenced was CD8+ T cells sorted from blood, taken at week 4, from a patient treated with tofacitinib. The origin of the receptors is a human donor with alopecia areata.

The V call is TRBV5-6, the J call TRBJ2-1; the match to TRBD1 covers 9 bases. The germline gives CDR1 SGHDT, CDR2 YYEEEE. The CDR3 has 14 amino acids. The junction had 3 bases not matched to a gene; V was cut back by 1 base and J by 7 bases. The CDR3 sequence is CASSLLDRGNEQFF. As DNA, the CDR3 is TGTGCCAGCAGCTTGTTGGACAGGGGAAATGAGCAGTTCTTC. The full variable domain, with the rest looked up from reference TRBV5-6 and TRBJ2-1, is DAGVTQSPTHLIKTRGQQVTLRCSPKSGHDTVSWYQQALGQGPQFIFQYYEEEERQRGNFPDRFSGHQFPNYSSELNVNALLLGDSALYLCASSLLDRGNEQFFGPGTRLTVL.

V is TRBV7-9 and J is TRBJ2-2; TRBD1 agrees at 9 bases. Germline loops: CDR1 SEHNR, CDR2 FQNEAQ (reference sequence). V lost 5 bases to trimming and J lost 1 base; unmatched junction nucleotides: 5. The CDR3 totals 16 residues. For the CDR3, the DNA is TGTGCCAGCAGCCCGGGACAGGGCCTGAACACCGGGGAGCTGTTTTTT. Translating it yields CASSPGQGLNTGELFF.

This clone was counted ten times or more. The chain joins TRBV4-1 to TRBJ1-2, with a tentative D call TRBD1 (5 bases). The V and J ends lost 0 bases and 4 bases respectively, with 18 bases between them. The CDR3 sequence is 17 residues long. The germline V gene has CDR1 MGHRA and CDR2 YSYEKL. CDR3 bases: TGCGCCAGCAGCCAAGAATTAGGGGCAACCTCTAGCTATGGCTACACCTTC. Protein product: CASSQELGATSSYGYTF.

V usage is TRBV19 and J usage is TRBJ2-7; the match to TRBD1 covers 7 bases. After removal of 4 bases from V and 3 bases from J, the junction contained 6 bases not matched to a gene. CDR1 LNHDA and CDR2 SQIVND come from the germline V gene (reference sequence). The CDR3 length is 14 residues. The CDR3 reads CASSTTGILYEQYF. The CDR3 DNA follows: TGTGCCAGTAGTACGACAGGGATTCTCTACGAGCAGTACTTC.

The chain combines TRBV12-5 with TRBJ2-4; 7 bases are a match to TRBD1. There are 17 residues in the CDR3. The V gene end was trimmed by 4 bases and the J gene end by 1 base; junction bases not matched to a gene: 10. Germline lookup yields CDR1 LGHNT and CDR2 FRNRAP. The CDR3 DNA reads TGTGCTAGTGGTTGGAGCCCAAGACAGGGCGCCAAAAACATTCAGTACTTC. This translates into CASGWSPRQGAKNIQYF.

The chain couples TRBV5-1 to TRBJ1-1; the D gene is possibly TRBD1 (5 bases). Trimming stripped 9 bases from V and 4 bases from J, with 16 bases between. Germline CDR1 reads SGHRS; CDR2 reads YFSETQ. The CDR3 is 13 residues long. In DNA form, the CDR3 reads TGCGCCACCTCTGCGGGGCACGGCACTGAAGCTTTCTTT. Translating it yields CATSAGHGTEAFF. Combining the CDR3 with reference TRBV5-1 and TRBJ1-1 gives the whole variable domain KAGVTQTPRYLIKTRGQQVTLSCSPISGHRSVSWYQQTPGQGLQFLFEYFSETQRNKGNFPGRFSGRQFSNSRSEMNVSTLELGDSALYLCATSAGHGTEAFFGQGTRLTVV.

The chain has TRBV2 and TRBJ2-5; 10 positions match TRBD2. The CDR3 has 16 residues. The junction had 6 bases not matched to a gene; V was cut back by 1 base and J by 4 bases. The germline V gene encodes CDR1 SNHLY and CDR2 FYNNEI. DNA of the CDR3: TGTGCCAGCAGTGAAGGGACTAGCGGTTTAATAGAGACCCAGTACTTC. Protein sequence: CASSEGTSGLIETQYF.

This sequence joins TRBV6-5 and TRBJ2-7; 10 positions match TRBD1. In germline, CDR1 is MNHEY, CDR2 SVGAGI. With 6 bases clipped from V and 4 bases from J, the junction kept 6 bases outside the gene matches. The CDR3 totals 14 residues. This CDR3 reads CASSYGQGGYEQYF. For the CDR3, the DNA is TGTGCCAGCAGCTACGGACAGGGGGGATACGAGCAGTACTTC.

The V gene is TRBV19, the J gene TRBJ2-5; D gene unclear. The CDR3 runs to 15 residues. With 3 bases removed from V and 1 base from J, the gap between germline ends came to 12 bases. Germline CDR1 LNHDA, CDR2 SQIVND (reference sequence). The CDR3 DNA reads TGTGCCAGTAGTATTTCATACCGAATCCAAGAGACCCAGTACTTC. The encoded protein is CASSISYRIQETQYF.

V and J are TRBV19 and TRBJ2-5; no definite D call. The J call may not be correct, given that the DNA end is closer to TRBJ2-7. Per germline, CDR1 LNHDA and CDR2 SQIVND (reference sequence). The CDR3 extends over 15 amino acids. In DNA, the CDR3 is TGTGCCAGTAGTACGGTCTCCAGTACTCCCGACGAGCAGTACTTC. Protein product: CASSTVSSTPDEQYF.

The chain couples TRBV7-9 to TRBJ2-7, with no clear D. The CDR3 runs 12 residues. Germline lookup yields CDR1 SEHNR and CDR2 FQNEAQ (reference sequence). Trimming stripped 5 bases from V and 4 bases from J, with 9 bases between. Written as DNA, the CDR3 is TGTGCCAGCAGCCTCACACCATACGAGCAGTACTTC. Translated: CASSLTPYEQYF.

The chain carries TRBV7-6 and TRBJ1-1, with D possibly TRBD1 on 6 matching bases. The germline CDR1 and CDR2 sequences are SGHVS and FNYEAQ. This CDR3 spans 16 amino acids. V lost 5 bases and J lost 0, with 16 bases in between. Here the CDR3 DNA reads TGTGCCAGCAGCCCCGGCGGGGGGCTAATGAACACTGAAGCTTTCTTT. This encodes CASSPGGGLMNTEAFF.

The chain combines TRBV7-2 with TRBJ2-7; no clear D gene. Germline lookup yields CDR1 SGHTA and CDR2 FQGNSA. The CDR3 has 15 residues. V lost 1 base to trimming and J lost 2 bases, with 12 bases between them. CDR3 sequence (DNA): TGTGCCAGCAGCTTAGAGAGACATGTTACCTACGAGCAGTACTTC. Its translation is CASSLERHVTYEQYF.

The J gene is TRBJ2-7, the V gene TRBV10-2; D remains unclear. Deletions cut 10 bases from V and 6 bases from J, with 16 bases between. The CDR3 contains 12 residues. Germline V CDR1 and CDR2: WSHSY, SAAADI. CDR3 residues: CATAEYSPEQYF. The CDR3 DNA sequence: TGCGCCACGGCAGAGTATAGTCCCGAGCAGTACTTC.

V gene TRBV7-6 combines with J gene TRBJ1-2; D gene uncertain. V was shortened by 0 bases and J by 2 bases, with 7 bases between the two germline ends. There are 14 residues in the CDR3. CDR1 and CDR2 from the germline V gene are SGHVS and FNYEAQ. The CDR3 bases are TGTGCCAGCAGCTTAGCCGAGGGCAACTATGGCTACACCTTC. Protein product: CASSLAEGNYGYTF.

In DNA form, the CDR3 reads TGTGCCAGCAGCCCCTACTCAGGACTAGCGGAGACCCAGTACTTC. Translation gives CASSPYSGLAETQYF. The chain carries TRBV9 and TRBJ2-5, with 9 bases fitting TRBD2. Losses at the gene ends were 4 bases for V and 5 bases for J; bases not matched to a gene: 9. CDR1 is SGDLS and CDR2 is YYNGEE in the germline V gene. This CDR3 contains 15 residues. The full variable domain, with the rest looked up from reference TRBV9 and TRBJ2-5, is DSGVTQTPKHLITATGQRVTLRCSPRSGDLSVYWYQQSLDQGLQFLIQYYNGEERAKGNILERFSAQQFPDLHSELNLSSLELGDSALYFCASSPYSGLAETQYFGPGTRLLVL.

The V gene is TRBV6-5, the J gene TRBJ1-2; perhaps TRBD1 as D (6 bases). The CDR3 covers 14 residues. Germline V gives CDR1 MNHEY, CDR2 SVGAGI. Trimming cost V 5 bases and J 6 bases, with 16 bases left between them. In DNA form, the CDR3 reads TGTGCCAGCAGTCCCCGGGACAATGCCCATGGCTACACCTTC. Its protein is CASSPRDNAHGYTF.

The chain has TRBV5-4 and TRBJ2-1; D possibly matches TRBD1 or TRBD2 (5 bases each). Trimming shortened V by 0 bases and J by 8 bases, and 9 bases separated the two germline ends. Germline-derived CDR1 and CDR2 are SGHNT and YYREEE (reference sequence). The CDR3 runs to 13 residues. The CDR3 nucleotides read TGTGCCAGCAGCTTGGGCAGGGACGATGAGCAGTTCTTC. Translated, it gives CASSLGRDDEQFF.

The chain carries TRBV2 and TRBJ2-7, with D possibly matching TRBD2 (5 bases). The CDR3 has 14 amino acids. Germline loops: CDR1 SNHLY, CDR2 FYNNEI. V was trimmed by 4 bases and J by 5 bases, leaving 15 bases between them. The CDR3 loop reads CASSAGRRKNEQYF. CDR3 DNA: TGTGCCAGCAGTGCAGGCAGGAGGAAAAACGAGCAGTACTTC.

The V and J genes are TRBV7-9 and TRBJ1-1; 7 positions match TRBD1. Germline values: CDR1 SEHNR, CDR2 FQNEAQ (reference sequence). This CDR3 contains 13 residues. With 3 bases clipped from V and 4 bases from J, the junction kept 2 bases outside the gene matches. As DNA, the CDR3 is TGTGCCAGCAGCTTTCCAGGGGGCACTGAAGCTTTCTTT. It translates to CASSFPGGTEAFF.

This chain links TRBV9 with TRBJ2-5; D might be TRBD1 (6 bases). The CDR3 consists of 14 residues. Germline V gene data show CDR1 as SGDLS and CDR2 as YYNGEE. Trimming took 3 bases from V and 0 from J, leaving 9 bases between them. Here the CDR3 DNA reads TGTGCCAGCAGCGCAACAGGGAACCAAGAGACCCAGTACTTC. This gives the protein CASSATGNQETQYF.

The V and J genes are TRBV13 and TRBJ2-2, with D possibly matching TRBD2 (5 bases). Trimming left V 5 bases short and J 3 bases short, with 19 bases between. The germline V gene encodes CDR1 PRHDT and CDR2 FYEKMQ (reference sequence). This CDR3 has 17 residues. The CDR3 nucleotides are TGTGCCAGCAGCCCGCCCGGCGGGTCTTTGGACACCGGGGAGCTGTTTTTT. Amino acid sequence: CASSPPGGSLDTGELFF. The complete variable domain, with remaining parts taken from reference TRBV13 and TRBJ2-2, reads AAGVIQSPRHLIKEKRETATLKCYPIPRHDTVYWYQQGPGQDPQFLISFYEKMQSDKGSIPDRFSAQQFSDYHSELNMSSLELGDSALYFCASSPPGGSLDTGELFFGEGSRLTVL.

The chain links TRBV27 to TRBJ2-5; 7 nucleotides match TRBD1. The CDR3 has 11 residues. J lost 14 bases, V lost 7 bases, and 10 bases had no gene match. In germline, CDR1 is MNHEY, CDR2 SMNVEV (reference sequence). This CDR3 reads CASTSQGQTYF. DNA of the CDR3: TGTGCCAGCACCTCCCAGGGACAGACTTACTTC.